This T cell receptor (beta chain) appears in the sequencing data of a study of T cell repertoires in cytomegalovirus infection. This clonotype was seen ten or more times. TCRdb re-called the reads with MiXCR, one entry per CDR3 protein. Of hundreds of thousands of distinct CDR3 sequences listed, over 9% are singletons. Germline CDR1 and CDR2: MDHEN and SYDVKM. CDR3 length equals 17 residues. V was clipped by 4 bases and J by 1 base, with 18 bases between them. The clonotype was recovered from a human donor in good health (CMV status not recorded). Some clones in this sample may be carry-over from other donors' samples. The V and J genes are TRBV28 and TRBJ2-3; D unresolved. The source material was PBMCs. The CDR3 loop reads CASSSTIRVSGTDTQYF. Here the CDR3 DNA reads TGTGCCAGCAGTTCAACGATAAGGGTCTCGGGCACAGATACGCAGTATTTT.